These 6 T cell receptor beta chains were all obtained from the same sample, sequenced in a study of early T cells in non-severe SARS-CoV-2 infection. TCRdb reprocessed the 5' RACE reads with MiXCR, giving one entry per CDR3 protein. This table has around 56,000 distinct CDR3 sequences, around 8% appearing once. The sample here was whole blood, taken at baseline. Source of these receptors: an adult who was a healthcare worker with PCR-confirmed SARS-CoV-2 infection or an uninfected control (not recorded which).

This clonotype has at least ten counts. CDR3 nucleotides: TGTGCCAGCAGCCAAGGGACTAGAGGAGAGCAGTTCTTC. Its translation: CASSQGTRGEQFF. V gene TRBV3-1 combines with J gene TRBJ2-1, with 7 bases matching TRBD2. The CDR3 is made up of 13 amino acids. CDR1 and CDR2 (germline): LGHDT, YNNKEL (reference sequence). After removal of 1 base from V and 10 bases from J, the junction contained 4 bases not matched to a gene.

This clonotype was counted at least ten times. The genes are TRBV7-9 and TRBJ2-7; D may be TRBD1 or TRBD2 (5 bases each). This CDR3 is built from 14 residues. V was shortened by 11 bases and J by 5 bases, with 22 bases between the two germline ends. The germline CDR1 and CDR2 sequences are SEHNR and FQNEAQ (reference sequence). The CDR3 coding sequence is TGTGCCCCCTCTGGGGGAGTTTACCACCACGAGCAGTACTTC. As protein: CAPSGGVYHHEQYF.

The chain recombines TRBV9 with TRBJ2-1; possibly TRBD2 for D (6 bases). The CDR3 spans 12 residues. Germline V lookup: CDR1 SGDLS, CDR2 YYNGEE. Trimming stripped 5 bases from V and 8 bases from J, with 11 bases between. The CDR3 loop reads CASSTWGDEQFF. The CDR3 DNA follows: TGTGCCAGCAGTACCTGGGGGGATGAGCAGTTCTTC.

This clonotype occurred a few times. This chain uses TRBV9 with TRBJ2-1; 8 nucleotides align to TRBD2. CDR3 length: 14 residues. Germline lookup yields CDR1 SGDLS and CDR2 YYNGEE. Trimming cost V 3 bases and J 3 bases; bases outside gene matches: 2. The CDR3 DNA reads as TGTGCCAGCAGCGACGGGACTAGCTACAATGAGCAGTTCTTC. It specifies CASSDGTSYNEQFF.

The CDR3 DNA reads TGTGCCAGCAGCTTAACCACCACCGGGGAGCTGTTTTTT. Translated: CASSLTTTGELFF. This chain links TRBV7-3 with TRBJ2-2; D uncertain. The CDR3 has 13 residues. Trimming removed 0 bases at V and 4 bases at J, with 3 bases between. Germline loops: CDR1 SGHTA, CDR2 FQGTGA. The variable domain in full, with the rest retrieved from reference TRBV7-3 and TRBJ2-2, is GAGVSQTPSNKVTEKGKYVELRCDPISGHTALYWYRQSLGQGPEFLIYFQGTGAADDSGLPNDRFFAVRPEGSVSTLKIQRTERGDSAVYLCASSLTTTGELFFGEGSRLTVL.

A single count supports this clonotype. This sequence joins TRBV2 and TRBJ1-5; D not resolved. CDR3 length equals 12 residues. Trimming pared 8 bases from V and 4 bases from J, leaving 9 bases between. Germline loops: CDR1 SNHLY, CDR2 FYNNEI. The CDR3 coding sequence is TGTGCCAGCGCAGGAACGAATCAGCCCCAGCATTTT. The encoded protein is CASAGTNQPQHF.